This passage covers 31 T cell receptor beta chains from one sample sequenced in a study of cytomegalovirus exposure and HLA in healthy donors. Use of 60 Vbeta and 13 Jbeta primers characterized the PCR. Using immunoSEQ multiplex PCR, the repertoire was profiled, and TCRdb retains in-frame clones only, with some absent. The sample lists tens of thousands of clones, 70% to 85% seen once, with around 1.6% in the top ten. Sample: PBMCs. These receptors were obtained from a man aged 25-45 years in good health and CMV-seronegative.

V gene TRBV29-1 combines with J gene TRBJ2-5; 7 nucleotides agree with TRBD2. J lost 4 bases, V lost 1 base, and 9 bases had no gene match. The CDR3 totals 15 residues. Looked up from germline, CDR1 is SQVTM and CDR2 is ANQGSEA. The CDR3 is CSVEAGAGKGETQYF. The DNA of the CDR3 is TGCAGCGTTGAAGCTGGAGCGGGAAAGGGAGAGACCCAGTACTTC.

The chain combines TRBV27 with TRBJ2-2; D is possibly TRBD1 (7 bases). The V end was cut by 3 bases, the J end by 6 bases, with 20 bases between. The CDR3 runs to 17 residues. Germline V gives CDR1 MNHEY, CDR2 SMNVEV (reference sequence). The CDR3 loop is CASSLTGFGRGAGELFF. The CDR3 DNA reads TGTGCCAGCAGTTTGACAGGGTTCGGAAGGGGGGCCGGGGAGCTGTTTTTT.

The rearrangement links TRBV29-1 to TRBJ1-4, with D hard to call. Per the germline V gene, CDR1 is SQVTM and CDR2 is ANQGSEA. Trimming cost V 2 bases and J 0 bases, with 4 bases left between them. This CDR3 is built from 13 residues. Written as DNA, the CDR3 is TGCAGCGTTGAAATCTCAACTAATGAAAAACTGTTTTTT. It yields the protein CSVEISTNEKLFF.

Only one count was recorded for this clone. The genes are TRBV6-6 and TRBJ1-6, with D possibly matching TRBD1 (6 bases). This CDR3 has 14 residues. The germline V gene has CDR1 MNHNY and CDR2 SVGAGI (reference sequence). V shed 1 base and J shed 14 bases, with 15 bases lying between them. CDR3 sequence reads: CASSYLTGTMALHF. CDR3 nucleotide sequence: TGTGCCAGCAGTTACTTAACCGGGACAATGGCCCTCCACTTT.

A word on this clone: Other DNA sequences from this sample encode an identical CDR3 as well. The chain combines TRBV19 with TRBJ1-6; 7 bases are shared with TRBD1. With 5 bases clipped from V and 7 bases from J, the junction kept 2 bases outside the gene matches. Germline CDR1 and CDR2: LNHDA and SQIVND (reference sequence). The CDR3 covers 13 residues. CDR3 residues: CASSPGQNSPLHF. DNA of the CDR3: TGTGCCAGTAGTCCGGGACAGAATTCACCCCTCCACTTT.

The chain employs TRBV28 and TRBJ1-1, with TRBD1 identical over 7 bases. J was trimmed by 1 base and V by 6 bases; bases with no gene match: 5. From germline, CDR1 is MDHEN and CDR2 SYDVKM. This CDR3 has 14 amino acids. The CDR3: CASRPDRANTEAFF. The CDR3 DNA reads TGTGCCAGCAGGCCCGACAGGGCGAACACTGAAGCTTTCTTT.

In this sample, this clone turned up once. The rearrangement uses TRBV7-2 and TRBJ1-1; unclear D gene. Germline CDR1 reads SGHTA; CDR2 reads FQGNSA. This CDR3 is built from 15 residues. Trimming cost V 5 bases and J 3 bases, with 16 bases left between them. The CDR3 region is CASSARAGWDTEAFF. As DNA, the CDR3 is TGTGCCAGCAGCGCCAGAGCGGGGTGGGACACTGAAGCTTTCTTT.

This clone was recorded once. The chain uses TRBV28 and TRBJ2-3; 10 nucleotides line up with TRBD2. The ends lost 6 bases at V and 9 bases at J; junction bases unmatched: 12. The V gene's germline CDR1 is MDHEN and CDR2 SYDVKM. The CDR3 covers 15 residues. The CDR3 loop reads CASSPLLAGPGTQYF. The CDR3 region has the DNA TGTGCCAGCAGCCCCCTACTAGCGGGGCCAGGGACGCAGTATTTT.

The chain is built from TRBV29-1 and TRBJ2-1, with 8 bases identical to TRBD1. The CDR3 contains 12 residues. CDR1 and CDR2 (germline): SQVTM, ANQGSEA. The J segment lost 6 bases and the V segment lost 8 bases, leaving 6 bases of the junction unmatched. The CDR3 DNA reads TGCAGCATTAGGACAGGGTCCAATGAGCAGTTCTTC. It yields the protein CSIRTGSNEQFF.

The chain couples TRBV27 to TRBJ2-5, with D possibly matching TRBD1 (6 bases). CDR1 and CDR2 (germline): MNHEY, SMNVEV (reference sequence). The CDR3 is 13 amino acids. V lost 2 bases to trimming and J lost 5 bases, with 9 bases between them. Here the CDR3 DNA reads TGTGCCAGCAGTTTAATCAGGGGTGAGACCCAGTACTTC. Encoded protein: CASSLIRGETQYF.

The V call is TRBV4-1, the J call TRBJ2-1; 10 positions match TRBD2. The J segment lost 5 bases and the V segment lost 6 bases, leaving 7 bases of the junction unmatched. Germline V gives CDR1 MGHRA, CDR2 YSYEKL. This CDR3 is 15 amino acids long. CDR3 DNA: TGCGCCAGCAGTAACAGCGGGAGGGCCAACAATGAGCAGTTCTTC. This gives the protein CASSNSGRANNEQFF.

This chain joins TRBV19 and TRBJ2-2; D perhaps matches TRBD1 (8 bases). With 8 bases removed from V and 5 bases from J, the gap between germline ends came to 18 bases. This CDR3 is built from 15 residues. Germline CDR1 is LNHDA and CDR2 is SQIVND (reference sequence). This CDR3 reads CASGLRGRGTGELFF. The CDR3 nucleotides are TGTGCCAGTGGCCTCAGGGGGCGGGGGACCGGGGAGCTGTTTTTT.

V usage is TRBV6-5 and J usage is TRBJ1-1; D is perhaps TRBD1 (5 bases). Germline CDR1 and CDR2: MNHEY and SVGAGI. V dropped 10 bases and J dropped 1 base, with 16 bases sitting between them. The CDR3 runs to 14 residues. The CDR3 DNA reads TGTGCCACACGTGTCAGGGCCAAGAACACTGAAGCTTTCTTT. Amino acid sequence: CATRVRAKNTEAFF.

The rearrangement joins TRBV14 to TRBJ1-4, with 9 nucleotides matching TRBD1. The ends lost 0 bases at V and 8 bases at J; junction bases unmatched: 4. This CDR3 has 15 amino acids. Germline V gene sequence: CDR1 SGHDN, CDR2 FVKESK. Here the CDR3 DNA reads TGTGCCAGCAGCCAAGAACAGGGGGCGGGAGAAAAACTGTTTTTT. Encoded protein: CASSQEQGAGEKLFF.

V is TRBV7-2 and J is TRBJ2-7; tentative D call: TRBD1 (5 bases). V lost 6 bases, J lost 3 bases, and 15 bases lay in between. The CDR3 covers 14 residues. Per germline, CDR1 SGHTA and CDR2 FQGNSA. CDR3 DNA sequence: TGTGCCAGCAGTCAAGGCAGGGCGAACTACGAGCAGTACTTC. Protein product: CASSQGRANYEQYF.

CDR3 in DNA: TGTGCCAGCAGCTTAGAGTCTACAGGGGTTGACGGCTACACCTTC. It encodes CASSLESTGVDGYTF. V is TRBV7-9 and J is TRBJ1-2; 7 nucleotides line up with TRBD1. The germline CDR1 and CDR2 sequences are SEHNR and FQNEAQ (reference sequence). The V segment lost 1 base and the J segment 8 bases; nucleotides outside the gene matches: 10. There are 15 residues in the CDR3.

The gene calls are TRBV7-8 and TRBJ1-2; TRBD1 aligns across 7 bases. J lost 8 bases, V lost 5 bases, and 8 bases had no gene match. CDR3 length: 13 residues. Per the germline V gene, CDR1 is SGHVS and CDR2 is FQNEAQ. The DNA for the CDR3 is TGTGCCAGCAGCCTCCGGACAGGATCGGGCTACACCTTC. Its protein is CASSLRTGSGYTF.

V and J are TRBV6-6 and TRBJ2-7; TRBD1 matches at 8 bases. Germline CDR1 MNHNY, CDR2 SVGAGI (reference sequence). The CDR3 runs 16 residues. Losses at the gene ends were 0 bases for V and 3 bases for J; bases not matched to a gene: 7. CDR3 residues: CASSYSERQGRYEQYF. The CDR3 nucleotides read TGTGCCAGCAGTTACTCAGAGAGACAGGGGCGCTACGAGCAGTACTTC.

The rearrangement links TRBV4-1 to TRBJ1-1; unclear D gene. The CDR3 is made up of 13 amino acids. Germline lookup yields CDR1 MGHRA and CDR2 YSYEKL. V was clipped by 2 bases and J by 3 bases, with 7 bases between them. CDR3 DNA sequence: TGCGCCAGCAGCCAACCGGGGTACACTGAAGCTTTCTTT. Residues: CASSQPGYTEAFF.

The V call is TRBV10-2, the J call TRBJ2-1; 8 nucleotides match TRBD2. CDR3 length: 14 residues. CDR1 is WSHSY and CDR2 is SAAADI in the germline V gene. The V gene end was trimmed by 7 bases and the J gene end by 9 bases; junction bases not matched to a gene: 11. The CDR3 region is CASISAGASVEQFF. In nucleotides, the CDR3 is TGCGCCAGCATATCAGCGGGAGCGTCGGTTGAGCAGTTCTTC.

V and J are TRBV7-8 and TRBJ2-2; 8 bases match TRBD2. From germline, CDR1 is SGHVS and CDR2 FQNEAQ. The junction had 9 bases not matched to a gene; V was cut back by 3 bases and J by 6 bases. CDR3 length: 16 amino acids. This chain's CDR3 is CASSLYSLGGAGELFF. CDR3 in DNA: TGTGCCAGCAGCTTGTATTCACTCGGGGGGGCCGGGGAGCTGTTTTTT. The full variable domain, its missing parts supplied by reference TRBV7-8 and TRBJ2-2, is GAGVSQSPRYKVAKRGQDVALRCDPISGHVSLFWYQQALGQGPEFLTYFQNEAQLDKSGLPSDRFFAERPEGSVSTLKIQRTQQEDSAVYLCASSLYSLGGAGELFFGEGSRLTVL.

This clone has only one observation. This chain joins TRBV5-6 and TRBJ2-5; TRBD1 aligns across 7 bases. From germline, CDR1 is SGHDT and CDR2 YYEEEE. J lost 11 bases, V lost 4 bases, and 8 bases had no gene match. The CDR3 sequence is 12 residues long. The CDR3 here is CASSTGTAGQYF. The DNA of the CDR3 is TGTGCCAGCAGCACGGGGACAGCCGGGCAGTACTTC.

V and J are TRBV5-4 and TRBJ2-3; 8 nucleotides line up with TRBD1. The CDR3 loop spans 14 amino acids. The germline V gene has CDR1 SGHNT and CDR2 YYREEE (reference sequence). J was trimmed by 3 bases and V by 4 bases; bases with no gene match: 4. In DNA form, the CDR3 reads TGTGCCAGCAGCGGTGGACAGGGAACAGATACGCAGTATTTT. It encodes CASSGGQGTDTQYF.

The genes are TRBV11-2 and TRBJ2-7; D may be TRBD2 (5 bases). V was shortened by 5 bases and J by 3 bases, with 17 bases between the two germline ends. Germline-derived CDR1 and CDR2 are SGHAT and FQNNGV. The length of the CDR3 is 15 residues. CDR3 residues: CASSPEVRRHYEQYF. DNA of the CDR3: TGTGCCAGCAGCCCCGAGGTCCGGAGGCACTACGAGCAGTACTTC.

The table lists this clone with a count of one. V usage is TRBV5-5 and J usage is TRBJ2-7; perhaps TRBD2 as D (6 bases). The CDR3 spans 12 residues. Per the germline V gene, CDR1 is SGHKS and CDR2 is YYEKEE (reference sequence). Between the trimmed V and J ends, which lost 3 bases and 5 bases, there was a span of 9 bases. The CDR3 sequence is CASSWTMDEQYF. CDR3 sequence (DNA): TGTGCCAGCAGCTGGACTATGGACGAGCAGTACTTC.

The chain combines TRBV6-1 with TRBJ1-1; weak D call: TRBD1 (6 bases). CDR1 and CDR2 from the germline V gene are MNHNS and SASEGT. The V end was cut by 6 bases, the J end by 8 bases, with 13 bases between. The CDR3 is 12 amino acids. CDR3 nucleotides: TGTGCCAGCAGAGGACAGTTCGGCGAAGCTTTCTTT. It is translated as CASRGQFGEAFF.

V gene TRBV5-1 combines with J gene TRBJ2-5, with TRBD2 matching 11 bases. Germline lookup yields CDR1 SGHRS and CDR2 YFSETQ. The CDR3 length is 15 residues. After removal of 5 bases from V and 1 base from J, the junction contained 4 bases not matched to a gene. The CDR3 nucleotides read TGCGCCAGCAGTTACGGGACTAGCGGCCAAGAGACCCAGTACTTC. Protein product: CASSYGTSGQETQYF.

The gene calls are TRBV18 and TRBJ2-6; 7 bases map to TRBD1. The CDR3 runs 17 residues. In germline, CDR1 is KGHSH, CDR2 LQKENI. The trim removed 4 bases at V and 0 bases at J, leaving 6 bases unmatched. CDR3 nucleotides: TGTGCCAGCTCACAACGACAGGGCGCCTCTGGGGCCAACGTCCTGACTTTC. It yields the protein CASSQRQGASGANVLTF.

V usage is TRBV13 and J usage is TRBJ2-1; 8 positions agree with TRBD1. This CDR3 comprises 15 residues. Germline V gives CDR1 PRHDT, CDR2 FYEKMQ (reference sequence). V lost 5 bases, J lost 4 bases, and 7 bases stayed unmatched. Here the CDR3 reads CASSRPDRGYNEQFF. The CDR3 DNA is TGTGCCAGCAGCCGTCCCGACAGGGGATACAATGAGCAGTTCTTC.

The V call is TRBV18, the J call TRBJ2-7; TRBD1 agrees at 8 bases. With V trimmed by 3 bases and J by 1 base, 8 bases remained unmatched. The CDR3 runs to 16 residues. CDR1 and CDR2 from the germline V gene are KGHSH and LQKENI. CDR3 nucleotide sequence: TGTGCCAGCTCACCGTCTCAGGGGGCAGGGTCCTACGAGCAGTACTTC. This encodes CASSPSQGAGSYEQYF.

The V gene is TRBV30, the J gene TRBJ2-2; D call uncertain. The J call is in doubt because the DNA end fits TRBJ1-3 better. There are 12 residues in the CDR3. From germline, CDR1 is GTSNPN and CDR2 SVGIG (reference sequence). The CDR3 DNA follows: TGTGCCTGGAATGCAGGTCTAAACACCATATATTTT. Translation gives CAWNAGLNTIYF.